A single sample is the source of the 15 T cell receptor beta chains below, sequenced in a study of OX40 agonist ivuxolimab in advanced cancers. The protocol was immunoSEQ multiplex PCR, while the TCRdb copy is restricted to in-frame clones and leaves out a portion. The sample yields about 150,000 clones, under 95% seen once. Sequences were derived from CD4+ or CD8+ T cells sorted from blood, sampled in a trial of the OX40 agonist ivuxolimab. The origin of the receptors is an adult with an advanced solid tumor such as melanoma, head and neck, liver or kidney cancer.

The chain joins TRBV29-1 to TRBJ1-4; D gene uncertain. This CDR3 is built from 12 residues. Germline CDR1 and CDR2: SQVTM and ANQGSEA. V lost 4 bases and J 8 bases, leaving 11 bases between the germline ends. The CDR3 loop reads CSVGELEEKLFF. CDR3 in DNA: TGCAGCGTTGGTGAATTGGAAGAAAAACTGTTTTTT.

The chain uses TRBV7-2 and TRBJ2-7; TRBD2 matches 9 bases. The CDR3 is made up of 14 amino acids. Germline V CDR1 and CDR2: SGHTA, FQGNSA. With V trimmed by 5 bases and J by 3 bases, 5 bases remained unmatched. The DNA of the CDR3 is TGTGCCAGCAGCCCGGGACTAGCTTACTACGAGCAGTACTTC. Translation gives CASSPGLAYYEQYF. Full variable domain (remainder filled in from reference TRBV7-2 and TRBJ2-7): GAGVSQSPSNKVTEKGKDVELRCDPISGHTALYWYRQSLGQGLEFLIYFQGNSAPDKSGLPSDRFSAERTGGSVSTLTIQRTQQEDSAVYLCASSPGLAYYEQYFGPGTRLTVT.

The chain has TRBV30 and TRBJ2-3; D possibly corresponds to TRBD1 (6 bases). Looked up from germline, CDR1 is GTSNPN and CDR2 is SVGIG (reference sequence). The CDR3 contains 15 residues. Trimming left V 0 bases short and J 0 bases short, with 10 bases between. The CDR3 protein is CAWSVGDTSTDTQYF. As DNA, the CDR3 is TGTGCCTGGAGTGTGGGGGACACAAGCACAGATACGCAGTATTTT.

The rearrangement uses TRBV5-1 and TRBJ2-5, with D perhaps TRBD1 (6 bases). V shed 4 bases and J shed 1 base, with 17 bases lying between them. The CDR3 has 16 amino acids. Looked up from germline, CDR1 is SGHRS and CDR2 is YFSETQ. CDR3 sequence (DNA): TGCGCCAGCAGCCCCGGCAGGGGAGCAATCCAAGAGACCCAGTACTTC. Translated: CASSPGRGAIQETQYF.

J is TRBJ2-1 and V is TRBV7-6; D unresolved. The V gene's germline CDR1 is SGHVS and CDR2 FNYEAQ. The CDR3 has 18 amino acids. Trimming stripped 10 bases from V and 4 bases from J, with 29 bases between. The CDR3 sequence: CATPGWVTGQIQYNEQFF. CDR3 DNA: TGTGCCACTCCCGGGTGGGTAACCGGCCAGATACAATACAATGAGCAGTTCTTC.

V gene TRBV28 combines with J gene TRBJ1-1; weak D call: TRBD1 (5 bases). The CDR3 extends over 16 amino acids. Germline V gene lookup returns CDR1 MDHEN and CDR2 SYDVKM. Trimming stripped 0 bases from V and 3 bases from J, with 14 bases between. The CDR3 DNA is TGTGCCAGCAGTTTATGGCGGGTTCGGGGCGACACTGAAGCTTTCTTT. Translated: CASSLWRVRGDTEAFF. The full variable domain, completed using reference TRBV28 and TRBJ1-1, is DVKVTQSSRYLVKRTGEKVFLECVQDMDHENMFWYRQDPGLGLRLIYFSYDVKMKEKGDIPEGYSVSREKKERFSLILESASTNQTSMYLCASSLWRVRGDTEAFFGQGTRLTVV.

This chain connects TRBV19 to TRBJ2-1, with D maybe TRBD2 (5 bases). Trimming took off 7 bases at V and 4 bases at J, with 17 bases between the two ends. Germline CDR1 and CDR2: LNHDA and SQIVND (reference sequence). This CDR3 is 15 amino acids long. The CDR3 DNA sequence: TGTGCCAGTACCCACCCCGGAGGCACGTACAATGAGCAGTTCTTC. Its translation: CASTHPGGTYNEQFF.

CDR3 sequence reads: CASRAGESTEAFF. The CDR3 nucleotides read TGTGCCAGCAGAGCAGGGGAAAGCACTGAAGCTTTCTTT. This sequence joins TRBV6-6 and TRBJ1-1, with D tentatively TRBD1 (6 bases). This CDR3 has 13 amino acids. V lost 6 bases and J 4 bases, leaving 12 bases between the germline ends. Germline loops: CDR1 MNHNY, CDR2 SVGAGI (reference sequence).

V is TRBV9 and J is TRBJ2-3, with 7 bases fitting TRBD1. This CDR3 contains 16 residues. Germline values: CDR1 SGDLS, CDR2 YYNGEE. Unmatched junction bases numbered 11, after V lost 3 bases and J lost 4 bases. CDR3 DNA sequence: TGTGCCAGCAGCGCTCGAAACGGACAGGTGTCAGATACGCAGTATTTT. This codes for CASSARNGQVSDTQYF.

The CDR3 loop reads CASKDRGASPYEQYF. CDR3 sequence (DNA): TGTGCCAGCAAAGACAGGGGCGCTAGCCCCTACGAGCAGTACTTC. The V gene is TRBV27, the J gene TRBJ2-7; 8 nucleotides align to TRBD1. V lost 7 bases and J lost 2; bases outside the gene matches: 10. The CDR3 runs 15 residues. Per the germline V gene, CDR1 is MNHEY and CDR2 is SMNVEV (reference sequence).

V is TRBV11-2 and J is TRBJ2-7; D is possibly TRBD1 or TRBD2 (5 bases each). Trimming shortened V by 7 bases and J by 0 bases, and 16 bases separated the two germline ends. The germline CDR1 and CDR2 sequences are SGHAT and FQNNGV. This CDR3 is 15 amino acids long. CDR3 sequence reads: CASTRARGYSYEQYF. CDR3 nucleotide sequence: TGTGCCAGCACCCGCGCCCGGGGCTACTCCTACGAGCAGTACTTC.

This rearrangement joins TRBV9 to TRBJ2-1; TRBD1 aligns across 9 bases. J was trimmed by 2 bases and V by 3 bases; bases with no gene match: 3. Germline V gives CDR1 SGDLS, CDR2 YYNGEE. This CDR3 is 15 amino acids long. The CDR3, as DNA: TGTGCCAGCAGCGAGGGACAGGGACCCTACAATGAGCAGTTCTTC. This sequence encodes CASSEGQGPYNEQFF.

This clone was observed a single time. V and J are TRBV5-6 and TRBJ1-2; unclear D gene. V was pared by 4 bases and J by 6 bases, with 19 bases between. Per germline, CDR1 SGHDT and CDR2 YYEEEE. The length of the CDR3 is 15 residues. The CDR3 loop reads CASSPLGRAINGYTF. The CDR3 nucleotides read TGTGCCAGCAGCCCTCTCGGACGGGCAATCAATGGCTACACCTTC.

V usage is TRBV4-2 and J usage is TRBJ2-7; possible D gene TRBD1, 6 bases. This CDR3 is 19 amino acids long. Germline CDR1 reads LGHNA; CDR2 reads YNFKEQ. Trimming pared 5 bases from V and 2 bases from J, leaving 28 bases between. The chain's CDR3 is CASSLVGDRFRTVTYEQYF. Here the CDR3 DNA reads TGTGCCAGCAGCTTGGTGGGTGATCGTTTCAGGACAGTGACCTACGAGCAGTACTTC.

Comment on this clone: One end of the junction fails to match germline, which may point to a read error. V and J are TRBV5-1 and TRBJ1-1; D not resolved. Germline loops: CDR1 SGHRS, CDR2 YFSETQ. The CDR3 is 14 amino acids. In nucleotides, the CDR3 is TGCGCCAGCAACTTGGGTCGGTTGAACACTGAAGCTTTCTTT. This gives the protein CASNLGRLNTEAFF.